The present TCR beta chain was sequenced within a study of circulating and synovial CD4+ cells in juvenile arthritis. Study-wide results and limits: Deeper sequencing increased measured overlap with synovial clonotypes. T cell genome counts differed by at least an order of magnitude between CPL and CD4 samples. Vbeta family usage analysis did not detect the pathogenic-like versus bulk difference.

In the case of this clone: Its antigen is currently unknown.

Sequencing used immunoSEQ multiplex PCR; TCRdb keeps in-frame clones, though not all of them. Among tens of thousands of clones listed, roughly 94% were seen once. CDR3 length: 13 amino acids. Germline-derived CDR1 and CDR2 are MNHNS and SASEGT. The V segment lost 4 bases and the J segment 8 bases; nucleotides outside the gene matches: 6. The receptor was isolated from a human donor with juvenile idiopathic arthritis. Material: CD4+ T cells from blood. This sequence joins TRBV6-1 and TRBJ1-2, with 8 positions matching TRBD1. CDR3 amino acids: CASSVQGARGYTF. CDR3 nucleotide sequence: TGTGCCAGCAGTGTCCAGGGGGCGCGGGGCTACACCTTC.